This T cell receptor (beta chain) emerged from a study of shared clonotypes between healthy human individuals. Naive CD8 populations comprised CD45RO-negative cells positively selected for CCR7, excluding terminally differentiated effector memory CD45RA+ cells. Germline V CDR1 and CDR2: SEHNR, FQNEAQ (reference sequence). V shed 2 bases and J shed 0 bases, with 16 bases lying between them. CDR3 length equals 18 residues. Data came from immunoSEQ multiplex PCR; TCRdb stores just in-frame clones and leaves some out. Among about 2 million clones listed, approximately 94% were seen once. The source material was naive CD8+ T cells sorted from blood. This TCR was recovered from a man younger than 35 in good health. V gene TRBV7-9 combines with J gene TRBJ1-4; possibly TRBD1 for D (6 bases). The CDR3 is CASSLTEGGVATNEKLFF. The DNA of the CDR3 is TGTGCCAGCAGCTTAACCGAGGGGGGAGTTGCAACTAATGAAAAACTGTTTTTT.